This TCR beta chain was recovered during a study of shared T cell receptors in the human thymus (dated by TCRdb to about 2021). Looking at the study overall: The study examined how the human thymus generates shared, self-reactive T-cell receptor alpha chains.

To note about this clone: Its recognized antigen is unknown. The record has no base qualities; no much larger clone is one base away.

Trimming removed 4 bases from V and 0 bases from J; the gene matches leave 7 bases unexplained. The germline V gene encodes CDR1 LNHNV and CDR2 YYDKDF (reference sequence). Including the terminal cysteine and phenylalanine, the CDR3 comprises 16 residues. Left in the record is the CDR3 DNA by itself, 48 bases read in frame from the first base. Library generation was performed with the immunoSEQ multiplex PCR assay. Not all clones reach the TCRdb copy of this immuneACCESS table, which keeps in-frame sequences only. Checked studies attribute under half of the gap to unresolved V genes and leave the rest unexplained. The sample contains about 500,000 clones, approximately 80% of them found a single time. The ten most abundant clones make up around 0.013% of the sample. This sample also appeared in a second study, on human thymus T cells. As described in the second report: The donors were immunologically healthy infants in Finland who had open corrective cardiac surgery for congenital heart defects. Thymus tissue was obtained as surgical resects removed during corrective cardiac surgery. V and J gene segment usage appeared biased in both thymic and peripheral blood repertoires. Highly overlapping thymic TCR repertoires among unrelated individuals were reported in the related research. TCR alpha and beta repertoires from seven to nine infant thymus samples and a few related peripheral blood samples were characterized in the study. Donor ages ranged from about 6 to 244 days, and the cohort comprised five to seven male and a couple of female infants. Thymocytes were freed from the tissue by mechanical means and kept at -70 degrees C as pellets of about 8.5-34 million cells. Genomic DNA was extracted from frozen cell pellets with a QIAsymphony instrument. The immunoSEQ multiplex PCR assay was used to amplify the TCRB and TCRAD loci from a standardized amount of quality-controlled genomic DNA. The amplicons covered the V(D)J region and were long enough to include the CDR3 and to identify the V and J genes. Through the commercial immunoSEQ service, the amplicons were sequenced on an Illumina platform. Primer bias and sequencing errors were corrected as previously described, and TCRAD and TCRB were defined on the basis of the IMGT database. The repertoires were analysed using immunoSEQ Analyzer 3.0 and VDJTools for basic statistics, V/J segment usage, diversity estimates, rarefaction and pairwise overlap. Diversity was estimated using the Chao1, ChaoE, Efron-Thisted, Shannon and inverse Simpson indices, and was also estimated on datasets down-sampled to the size of the smallest sample. Repertoire overlap used strict matching of CDR3 nucleotide sequence, V gene and J gene, with Jaccard-based multidimensional scaling clustering. On average, thymus samples yielded about 810,000 unique TCRB clonotypes, whereas blood samples yielded about 80,000.

The sequence was obtained from a boy under two years old with a congenital heart defect. Donor details come from another sample of the same person, matched by shared clones. This receptor chain uses TRBV15 and TRBJ2-7; 9 central bases correspond to TRBD2. The material sequenced was thymocytes. DNA sequence: TGTGCCACCAGCACTCCTTTAGCGGGAGCCTCCTACGAGCAGTACTTC. This codes for CATSTPLAGASYEQYF.